The 2 T cell receptor beta chains presented below share a single source sample, sequenced in a study of identical twins (dated by TCRdb to about 2016). Receptor amplification or capture employed 5' RACE. Sequencing relied on an Illumina HiSeq 2000. TCRdb itself trimmed the public reads at Q25 with fastp, ran MiXCR and retained productive beta chains. Rows matching on CDR3 protein sequence are summarized as one entry with the most common DNA and genes. The table for this sample lists under 300,000 distinct CDR3 sequences; roughly an eighth of them were counted only once. The top ten constitute 4% to 5% of the sample. This sample was also put to use in a study of yellow fever vaccine responses in identical twins.

Sample: memory (CD45RO+) T cells sorted from blood. In the paper's terms, the cell subset or site label means: CD45RO+ enriched T cells. These receptors were obtained from a woman aged 18-30 years in good health.

CDR3 amino acids: CATSRDIAGYNEQFF. In DNA, the CDR3 is TGTGCCACCAGCAGAGATATAGCGGGATACAATGAGCAGTTCTTC. The chain uses TRBV15 and TRBJ2-1; 8 bases are shared with TRBD2. The CDR3 sequence is 15 residues long. Germline V gene lookup returns CDR1 LNHNV and CDR2 YYDKDF (reference sequence). J was trimmed by 4 bases and V by 0 bases; bases with no gene match: 2.

In its sample, this clonotype was seen many times. This chain uses TRBV3-1 with TRBJ2-7, with 8 bases identical to TRBD2. After removal of 1 base from V and 5 bases from J, the junction contained 7 bases not matched to a gene. The CDR3 has 15 amino acids. Germline assignment: CDR1 LGHDT and CDR2 YNNKEL (reference sequence). CDR3 sequence: CASSQGTSRIHEQYF. CDR3 in DNA: TGTGCCAGCAGCCAAGGGACTAGCCGTATTCACGAGCAGTACTTC.